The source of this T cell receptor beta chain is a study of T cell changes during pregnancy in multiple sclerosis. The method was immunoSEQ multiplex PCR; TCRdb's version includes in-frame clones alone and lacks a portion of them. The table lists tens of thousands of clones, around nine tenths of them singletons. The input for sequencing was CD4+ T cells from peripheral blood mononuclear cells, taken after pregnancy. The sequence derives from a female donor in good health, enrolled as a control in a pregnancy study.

The CDR3 region has the DNA TGCGCCAGCACTATTTGGACAGGGTCTAGCAATCAGCCCCAGCATTTT. Encoded protein: CASTIWTGSSNQPQHF. The V call is TRBV10-1, the J call TRBJ1-5, with TRBD1 matching 8 bases. The trim removed 7 bases at V and 0 bases at J, leaving 8 bases unmatched. CDR1 is WNHNN, CDR2 SYGVQD, per germline (reference sequence). The CDR3 runs to 16 residues.